The source of this TCR beta chain is a study of cytomegalovirus exposure and HLA in healthy donors. General study results and limits: By a later analysis, the bulk of CMV-associated TCR beta chains appeared HLA-restricted. Sequencing likely produced, as an artifact, a cluster of highly shared sequence variants. In vitro confirmation showed a few CMV-associated chains to be CMV antigen specific.

The PCR ran on 60 Vbeta and 13 Jbeta primers. Only in-frame clones appear in the TCRdb table, and some are missing; sequencing was by immunoSEQ multiplex PCR. The repertoire holds around 200,000 clones, with over 80% as singletons. This CDR3 has 18 amino acids. With 0 bases removed from V and 2 bases from J, the gap between germline ends came to 20 bases. From germline, CDR1 is SGHKS and CDR2 YYEKEE (reference sequence). On this clone itself: Its antigen is as yet unknown.

The receptor was derived from a woman between 45 and 60 years old in good health and CMV-seropositive. The chain is built from TRBV5-5 and TRBJ1-1; tentative D call: TRBD1 (5 bases). Sequencing was done on a sample of PBMCs. The CDR3 DNA follows: TGTGCCAGCAGCTTGGTATCGGCAGGGTGGGGGGTCAACACTGAAGCTTTCTTT. Encoded protein: CASSLVSAGWGVNTEAFF.